Given below is one TCR beta chain in context. The target antigen is unknown. The sample is drawn from a study of siplizumab effects on memory and regulatory T cells. Regarding the study as a whole: Contribution to the alloresponse seemed major for naive T cells, which also seemed more diverse than memory cells. Roughly 75-97% of dividing CD4+ or CD8+ clones were without an attributable naive or memory phenotype. Siplizumab cultures yielded proliferating Tregs whose suppressive function was not confirmed.

CDR3 size: 16 residues. Trimming removed 0 bases from V and 0 bases from J, with 10 bases in between. Germline V gene sequence: CDR1 SGHRS, CDR2 YFSETQ. The repertoire was sequenced with immunoSEQ multiplex PCR; TCRdb's copy has only in-frame clones and lacks some. The data show about 97,000 clones, around 90% seen once. What was sequenced was CD4+ T cells sorted from blood. The chain carries TRBV5-1 and TRBJ2-1; D not certain. This clonotype was obtained from a human donor in good health. CDR3 amino acids: CASSLGPPSSYNEQFF. The CDR3 DNA follows: TGCGCCAGCAGCTTGGGCCCCCCTAGCTCCTACAATGAGCAGTTCTTC. The full variable domain, with the rest looked up from reference TRBV5-1 and TRBJ2-1, is KAGVTQTPRYLIKTRGQQVTLSCSPISGHRSVSWYQQTPGQGLQFLFEYFSETQRNKGNFPGRFSGRQFSNSRSEMNVSTLELGDSALYLCASSLGPPSSYNEQFFGPGTRLTVL.